This T cell receptor (beta chain) was sequenced in a study of technical replicates of blood from several donors. The data were produced by immunoSEQ multiplex PCR, yet TCRdb's version contains in-frame clones alone and is incomplete. This sample has about 81,000 clones, with almost 96% found just once. The germline V gene has CDR1 MNHEY and CDR2 SMNVEV (reference sequence). The CDR3 sequence is 16 residues long. V gave up 8 bases and J gave up 3 bases, with 20 bases separating them. The source of this sequence is a human donor in good health. The sequencing sample was made of T cells isolated from PBMCs. The rearrangement joins TRBV27 to TRBJ1-5; weak D call: TRBD1 (6 bases). CDR3 protein: CASSQRGGSHNQPQHF. The DNA of the CDR3 is TGTGCCAGCTCCCAACGGGGGGGCTCCCACAATCAGCCCCAGCATTTT.